The rows below give T cell receptor beta chains drawn from one sample of a study of vaccination effects on CD4 cells after COVID-19. The protocol was immunoSEQ multiplex PCR, while the TCRdb copy is restricted to in-frame clones and leaves out a portion. In the table there are about 46,000 clones, about four fifths of which are singletons. No cognate antigen is known for these TCRs. The specimen comprised CD4+ T cells from PBMCs cultured with HCoV-OC43 spike peptides, sampled after COVID-19 vaccination. These receptor sequences come from a human donor who received a COVID-19 vaccine. The CDR3 runs from the conserved cysteine through the conserved F or W. Each record gives: J gene, V gene, D gene, CDR3 protein. The D gene is left open where the match is weak.

TRBJ2-4,TRBV11-2,-,CASSTRVGGVAKNIQYF
TRBJ2-1,TRBV7-9,TRBD2,CASIWEGDEQFF
TRBJ2-3,TRBV5-1,TRBD1,CASSIGAQGALDTQYF
TRBJ2-7,TRBV6-6,TRBD2,CASSLGTSGDKQYF
TRBJ2-4,TRBV19,TRBD2,CASSILAGDQNIQYF
TRBJ1-5,TRBV7-8,-,CASSLSKSGNDQPQHF
TRBJ2-1,TRBV25-1,TRBD2,CASSAETSGRFGEQFF
TRBJ2-7,TRBV7-9,-,CASSLSSARRRFNEQYF
TRBJ2-1,TRBV9,-,CASSAGEYEQFF
TRBJ2-7,TRBV7-9,-,CASSLGTASYEQYF
TRBJ1-2,TRBV29-1,-,CSVEGGSYGYTF
TRBJ1-3,TRBV7-2,-,CASRNPSGSGNTIYF
TRBJ2-1,TRBV27,-,CASSLGGPQFF
TRBJ1-3,TRBV9,-,CASSVAWQGTGNTIYF
TRBJ2-1,TRBV18,-,CASSWGDEQFF
TRBJ2-2,TRBV27,TRBD2,CASRLTSGRVSGELFF
TRBJ1-5,TRBV27,-,CASGSDSYNQPQHF
TRBJ2-3,TRBV27,-,CATRRSTDTQYF
TRBJ1-2,TRBV7-8,-,CASSLESAFYGYTF
TRBJ1-1,TRBV4-1,TRBD1,CASSLYPTGGNTEAFF
TRBJ2-7,TRBV7-9,-,CASSLSAADNEQYF
TRBJ2-2,TRBV3-1/TRBV3-2,-,CARGLDANTGELFF
TRBJ2-1,TRBV11-2,TRBD2,CASSLLASGNEQFF
TRBJ2-7,TRBV18,-,CASSPGQVSYEQYF
TRBJ1-1,TRBV6-5,-,CASKVGRTEAFF
TRBJ1-3,TRBV7-2,-,CASSLTTGNTIYF
TRBJ2-3,TRBV2,TRBD1,CASRPGQGFTDTQYF